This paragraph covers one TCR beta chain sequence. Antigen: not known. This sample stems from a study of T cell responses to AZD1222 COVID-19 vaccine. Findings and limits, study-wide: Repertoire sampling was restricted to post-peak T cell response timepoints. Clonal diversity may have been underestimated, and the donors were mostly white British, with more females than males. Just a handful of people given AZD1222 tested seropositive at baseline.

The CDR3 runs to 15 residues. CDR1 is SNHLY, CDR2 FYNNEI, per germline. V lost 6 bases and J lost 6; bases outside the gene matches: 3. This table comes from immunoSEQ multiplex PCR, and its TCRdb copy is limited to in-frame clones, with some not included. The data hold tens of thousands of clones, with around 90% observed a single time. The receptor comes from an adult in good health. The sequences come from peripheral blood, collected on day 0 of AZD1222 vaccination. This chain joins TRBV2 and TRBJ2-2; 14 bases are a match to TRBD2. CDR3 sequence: CASRLGLAGAGELFF. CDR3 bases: TGTGCCAGCAGATTGGGACTAGCGGGAGCCGGGGAGCTGTTTTTT.